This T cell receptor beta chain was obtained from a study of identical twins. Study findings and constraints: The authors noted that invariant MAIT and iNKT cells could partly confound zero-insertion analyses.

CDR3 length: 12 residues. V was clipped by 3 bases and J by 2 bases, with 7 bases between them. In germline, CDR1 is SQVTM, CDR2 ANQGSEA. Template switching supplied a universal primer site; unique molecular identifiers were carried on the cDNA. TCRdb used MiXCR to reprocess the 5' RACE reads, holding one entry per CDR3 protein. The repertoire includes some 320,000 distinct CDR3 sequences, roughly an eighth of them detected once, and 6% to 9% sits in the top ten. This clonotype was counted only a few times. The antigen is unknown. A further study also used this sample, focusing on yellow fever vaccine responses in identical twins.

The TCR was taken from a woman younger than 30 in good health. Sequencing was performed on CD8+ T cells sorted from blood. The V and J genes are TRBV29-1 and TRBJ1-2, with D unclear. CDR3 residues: CSVEEGNYGYTF. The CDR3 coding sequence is TGCAGCGTTGAGGAGGGCAACTATGGCTACACCTTC.